This T cell receptor (beta chain) was captured by sequencing in a study of control samples from healthy donors and cancer patients. The V gene lost 5 bases and the J gene lost 3 bases, with 16 bases spanning the gap. The germline gives CDR1 SGHVS, CDR2 FNYEAQ. The length of the CDR3 is 15 residues. Clones were sequenced by immunoSEQ multiplex PCR, and TCRdb holds only the in-frame ones, with some missing. The repertoire consists of over 100,000 clones, with around 88% occurring once and the leading ten covering roughly 3.3%. V usage is TRBV7-6 and J usage is TRBJ1-1; D may be TRBD1 (5 bases). This TCR derives from a man in his forties in good health. Material for sequencing was blood. The CDR3 DNA is TGTGCCAGCAGCCGATCTCGCAGCAGGGACACTGAAGCTTTCTTT. Translation gives CASSRSRSRDTEAFF.